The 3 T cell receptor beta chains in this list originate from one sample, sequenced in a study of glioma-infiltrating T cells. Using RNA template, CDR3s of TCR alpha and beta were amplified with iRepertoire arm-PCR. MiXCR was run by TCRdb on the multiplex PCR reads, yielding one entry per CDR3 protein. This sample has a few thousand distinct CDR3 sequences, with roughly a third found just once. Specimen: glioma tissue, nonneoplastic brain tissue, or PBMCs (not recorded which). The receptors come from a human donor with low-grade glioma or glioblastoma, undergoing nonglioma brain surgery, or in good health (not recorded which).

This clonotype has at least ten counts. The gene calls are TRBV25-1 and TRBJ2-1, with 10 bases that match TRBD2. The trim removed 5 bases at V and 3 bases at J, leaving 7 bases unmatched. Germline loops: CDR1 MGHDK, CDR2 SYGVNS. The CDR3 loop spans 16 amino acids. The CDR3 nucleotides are TGTGCCAGCAGTCAAGAGCGGGGGGGCAACTACAATGAGCAGTTCTTC. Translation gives CASSQERGGNYNEQFF.

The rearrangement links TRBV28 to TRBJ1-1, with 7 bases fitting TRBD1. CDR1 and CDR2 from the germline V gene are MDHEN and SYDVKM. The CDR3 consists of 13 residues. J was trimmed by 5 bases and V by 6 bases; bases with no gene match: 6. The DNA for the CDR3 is TGTGCCAGCAGCGGCGAGGGGGCTACTGAAGCTTTCTTT. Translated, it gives CASSGEGATEAFF.

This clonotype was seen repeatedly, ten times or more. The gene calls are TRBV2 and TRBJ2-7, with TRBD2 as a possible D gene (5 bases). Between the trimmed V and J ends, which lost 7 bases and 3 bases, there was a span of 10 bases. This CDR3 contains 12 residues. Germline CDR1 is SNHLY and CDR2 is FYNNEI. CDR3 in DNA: TGTGCCAGCATCCTTGGAGGCTACGAGCAGTACGTC. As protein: CASILGGYEQYV.